These 8 T cell receptor beta chains were all obtained from the same sample, sequenced in a study of T cells in Graves' hyperthyroidism and ophthalmopathy. What was amplified from RNA transcripts were TCR beta CDR3 regions. First-round RT-PCR of the TCR CDR3 relied on the HTBI primer set. TCRdb analysed the multiplex PCR reads with MiXCR anew, one entry per CDR3 protein. The table includes 500,000 or so distinct CDR3 sequences, 17% detected once. The sample consisted of blood. These receptors originate from a woman aged 18-29 years with Graves' ophthalmopathy.

In its sample, this clonotype was seen a few times. The chain carries TRBV4-2 and TRBJ1-1; D remains unclear. The CDR3 covers 14 residues. The V end lost 4 bases, the J end lost 6 bases, and 15 bases lay between the germline ends. Germline assignment: CDR1 LGHNA and CDR2 YNFKEQ. This CDR3 is CASSPGRFVAEAFF. CDR3 nucleotide sequence: TGTGCCAGCAGCCCTGGGAGGTTCGTCGCTGAAGCTTTCTTT.

The table lists this clonotype with many counts. The J gene is TRBJ1-1, the V gene TRBV3-1, with D possibly being TRBD1 (5 bases). The germline CDR1 and CDR2 sequences are LGHDT and YNNKEL (reference sequence). The CDR3 has 15 amino acids. Trimming shortened V by 1 base and J by 6 bases, and 15 bases separated the two germline ends. The CDR3 protein is CASSQAVAGRAEAFF. CDR3 in DNA: TGTGCCAGCAGCCAAGCGGTGGCGGGGCGGGCTGAAGCTTTCTTT.

This clonotype was counted ten times or more. This chain links TRBV29-1 with TRBJ2-7; a possible D gene is TRBD2 (7 bases). Germline-derived CDR1 and CDR2 are SQVTM and ANQGSEA. The CDR3 extends over 13 amino acids. Trimming removed 1 base at V and 5 bases at J, with 12 bases between. The chain's CDR3 is CSVEAGGVDEQYF. In DNA, the CDR3 is TGCAGCGTTGAAGCGGGGGGCGTCGACGAGCAGTACTTC.

About this clonotype: Relative to the germline gene, one junction end is altered; a read error may explain this. The V call is TRBV18, the J call TRBJ1-1, with D possibly being TRBD1 (5 bases). Germline assignment: CDR1 KGHSH and CDR2 LQKENI. This CDR3 has 14 amino acids. The CDR3 DNA sequence: TGTACCAGCTCACCAATCGGGACGGTGACTGAAGCTTTCTTT. It yields the protein CTSSPIGTVTEAFF.

This clonotype has just a few counts. The V call is TRBV18, the J call TRBJ2-1; tentatively, D is TRBD2 (5 bases). Deletions cut 5 bases from V and 10 bases from J, with 15 bases between. Germline assignment: CDR1 KGHSH and CDR2 LQKENI. The CDR3 length is 13 residues. The CDR3 DNA reads TGTGCCAGCTCAGGACTGGCTCGTTGGGAGCAGTTCTTC. Its translation: CASSGLARWEQFF.

The rearrangement joins TRBV7-2 to TRBJ2-7; 12 bases line up with TRBD2. Germline V gives CDR1 SGHTA, CDR2 FQGNSA. The CDR3 runs to 16 residues. Unmatched junction bases numbered 9, after V lost 1 base and J lost 8 bases. CDR3 residues: CASSLGARLAGAKQYF. As DNA, the CDR3 is TGTGCCAGCAGCTTAGGAGCGAGACTAGCGGGAGCCAAGCAGTACTTC.

About this clonotype itself: A much bigger clone sits one base away, suggesting this may be a read error. The V gene is TRBV7-9, the J gene TRBJ2-5; D could derive from TRBD1 or TRBD2 (5 bases each). Germline V gene lookup returns CDR1 SEHNR and CDR2 FQNEAQ (reference sequence). CDR3 length: 15 amino acids. V was cut by 5 bases and J by 3 bases, with 16 bases left in between. In nucleotides, the CDR3 is TGTGCCAGCAGCCCCAACCGGGACCATAAAGAGACCCAGTACTTC. It is translated as CASSPNRDHKETQYF.

This clonotype was picked up many times. The rearrangement joins TRBV27 to TRBJ1-1; possible D gene TRBD1, 5 bases. The CDR3 is 18 residues long. CDR1 and CDR2 from the germline V gene are MNHEY and SMNVEV (reference sequence). V was pared by 3 bases and J by 0 bases, with 20 bases between. CDR3 sequence: CASSFLNPIGTLNTEAFF. As DNA, the CDR3 is TGTGCCAGCAGTTTTTTAAATCCGATCGGGACGTTGAACACTGAAGCTTTCTTT.